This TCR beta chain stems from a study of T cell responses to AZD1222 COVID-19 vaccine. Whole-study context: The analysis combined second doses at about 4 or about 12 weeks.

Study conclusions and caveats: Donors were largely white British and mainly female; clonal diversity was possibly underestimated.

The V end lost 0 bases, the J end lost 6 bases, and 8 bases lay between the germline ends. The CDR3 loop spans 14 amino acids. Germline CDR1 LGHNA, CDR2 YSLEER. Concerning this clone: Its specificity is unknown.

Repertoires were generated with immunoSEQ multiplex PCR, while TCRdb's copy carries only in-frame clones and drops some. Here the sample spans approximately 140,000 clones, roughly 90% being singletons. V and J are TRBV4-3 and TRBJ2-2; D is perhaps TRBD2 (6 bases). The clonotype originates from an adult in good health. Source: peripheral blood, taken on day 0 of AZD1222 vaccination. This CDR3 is CASSQDERAGELFF. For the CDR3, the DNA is TGCGCCAGCAGCCAAGATGAGCGGGCCGGGGAGCTGTTTTTT.